This T cell receptor beta chain was retrieved from a study of blood T cell repertoires in COVID-19. The J segment lost 3 bases and the V segment lost 6 bases, leaving 8 bases of the junction unmatched. This CDR3 region has 14 residues. CDR1 is GTSNPN and CDR2 is SVGIG in the germline V gene (reference sequence). Participants were aged roughly 18 to 90 years from around 25 US areas. Recovered status applied to Cohort 3 donors who had two consecutive negative PCRs. It also applied to those with clearance or with symptom resolution. In the study's own analysis: Estimation of nucleated cell counts was performed using reference gene primer amplification. TCRdb's table, derived via immunoSEQ multiplex PCR, lists solely in-frame clones and lacks some. D and trimming were read from the DNA, whereas the V and J calls and clone size are those reported in that table. The sample includes about 240,000 clones, 80% to 90% of them seen just once.

This clonotype originated in a woman younger than 45 who had recovered from COVID-19. V is TRBV30 and J is TRBJ2-1, with 7 positions matching TRBD2. The sample taken for sequencing was PBMCs or T cells enriched from blood (not recorded which). The DNA of the CDR3 is TGTGCCTGTCCGAGCGGGACCTACTACAATGAGCAGTTCTTC. Translation: CACPSGTYYNEQFF.